This is a list of T cell receptor beta chains from one sample in a study of control samples from healthy donors and cancer patients. This table comes from immunoSEQ multiplex PCR, and its TCRdb copy is limited to in-frame clones, with some not included. The table shows approximately 150,000 clones, with around nine tenths occurring only once. Material for sequencing was blood. The receptors were gathered from a woman in her thirties in good health. CDR3s include the opening cysteine and the closing phenylalanine or tryptophan. D genes are given only for firm matches.

j_call: TRBJ2-7
d_call: TRBD1
v_call: TRBV7-2
cdr3_aa: CASSPRDRGYEQYF

j_call: TRBJ1-2
d_call: .
v_call: TRBV6-5
cdr3_aa: CASRLGSRHGYTF

j_call: TRBJ2-7
d_call: .
v_call: TRBV29-1
cdr3_aa: CSVGVADSYSYEQYF

j_call: TRBJ2-7
d_call: .
v_call: TRBV10-3
cdr3_aa: CAISDEGEDEQYF

j_call: TRBJ1-4
d_call: .
v_call: TRBV28
cdr3_aa: CASSSVTGGYEKLFF

j_call: TRBJ2-4
d_call: .
v_call: TRBV12-2
cdr3_aa: CASPGAEKLAKNIQYF

j_call: TRBJ1-1
d_call: .
v_call: TRBV29-1
cdr3_aa: CSARRGGMNTEAFF

j_call: TRBJ1-5
d_call: .
v_call: TRBV27
cdr3_aa: CASSSKVTLGDQPQHF

j_call: TRBJ2-1
d_call: .
v_call: TRBV10-3
cdr3_aa: CAISVNGPSTDEQFF

j_call: TRBJ1-3
d_call: .
v_call: TRBV2
cdr3_aa: CASLRDSGNTIYF

j_call: TRBJ2-5
d_call: TRBD2
v_call: TRBV30
cdr3_aa: CAWGTSVWAQYF

j_call: TRBJ1-1
d_call: .
v_call: TRBV28
cdr3_aa: CASSGGMNTEAFF

j_call: TRBJ1-5
d_call: .
v_call: TRBV3-1/TRBV3-2
cdr3_aa: CASRQRGERWDCQPQHF

j_call: TRBJ1-1
d_call: TRBD1
v_call: TRBV6-5
cdr3_aa: CASSPQGEAGTEAFF

j_call: TRBJ2-2
d_call: TRBD2
v_call: TRBV24-1
cdr3_aa: CATHGGAGTGELFF

j_call: TRBJ2-7
d_call: TRBD2
v_call: TRBV2
cdr3_aa: CASSEAALAGDEQYF

j_call: TRBJ2-1
d_call: TRBD1
v_call: TRBV11-1
cdr3_aa: CASSFLLDRGGHEQFF

j_call: TRBJ2-2
d_call: .
v_call: TRBV10-3
cdr3_aa: CAIRSSGELFF

j_call: TRBJ2-3
d_call: .
v_call: TRBV6-6
cdr3_aa: CASSSGGVPDTQYF

j_call: TRBJ2-5
d_call: TRBD2
v_call: TRBV4-2
cdr3_aa: CASSLSRLAGGLYQETQYF

j_call: TRBJ1-1
d_call: .
v_call: TRBV12-3/TRBV12-4
cdr3_aa: CASSGWPEAFF

j_call: TRBJ2-7
d_call: .
v_call: TRBV6-5
cdr3_aa: CASSYGRDTYEQYF